This note documents a single TCR beta chain sequence. The antigen is undetermined. V lost 4 bases, J lost 3 bases, and 14 bases lay in between. This CDR3 contains 15 residues. Germline CDR1 reads SGHDN; CDR2 reads FVKESK. The data belong to a study of regulatory T cells in long-lasting Graves disease. Study-level results: Persistent patients had a count of shared public clonotypes (approximately 2,700) that exceeded that of new patients (about 930). Lower TCR diversity was seen in persistent Graves' patients than in newly diagnosed ones.

Arm-PCR of CDR3 regions with iRepertoire HTBI primers generated TCR beta libraries. TCRdb reprocessed the multiplex PCR reads with MiXCR, giving one entry per CDR3 protein. Here the sample spans hundreds of thousands of distinct CDR3 sequences, about 16% being singletons. Indicated time point: newly diagnosed GD, antithyroid drugs for less than 3 months. PBMC RNA was the source of the TCR library. The same sample was also studied in work on T cells in Graves' hyperthyroidism and ophthalmopathy. From that study: Exclusion criteria comprised uncontrolled infection, other autoimmune disease, pregnancy or lactation. TCR CDR3 underwent first-round RT-PCR with the HTBI primer set.

This clonotype was obtained from a woman aged 40-65 years with Graves disease. This specimen was peripheral blood mononuclear cells (PBMCs), taken at new diagnosis, from a patient treated with antithyroid drugs. This chain joins TRBV14 and TRBJ2-3, with D perhaps matching TRBD1 or TRBD2 (5 bases each). CDR3 DNA sequence: TGTGCCAGCAGCCGAGGGACCGTGCTGACAGATACGCAGTATTTT. Translation gives CASSRGTVLTDTQYF.